This T cell receptor beta chain comes out of a study of CD8 T cells in ankylosing spondylitis. The study, taken as a whole, reports: What seemed typical of ankylosing spondylitis blood was a TCR beta motif built from roughly eight highly homologous variants. The clones that were linked to disease were reported to be significantly enriched in matched synovial fluid samples from ankylosing spondylitis patients.

This clonotype has just a few counts. Antigen specificity is unknown. This CDR3 region has 16 residues. CDR1 and CDR2 from the germline V gene are LGHDT and YNNKEL (reference sequence). The V and J ends lost 3 bases and 4 bases, in that order; junction bases with no gene match: 11. TCR beta libraries were made by quantitative 5'-RACE with molecular barcodes. Each CDR3 protein is one row after TCRdb ran MiXCR on the 5' RACE reads. The table has 150,000 to 200,000 distinct CDR3 sequences, roughly a third seen once; the top ten hold 4.5% to 6%. V usage is TRBV3-1 and J usage is TRBJ2-7; 8 bases map to TRBD1. The sample comprised synovial fluid, either unsorted or a sorted T cell fraction (not recorded which). The sequence was collected from a male donor with ankylosing spondylitis. The CDR3 protein is CASSHRRQGRRYEQYF. For the CDR3, the DNA is TGTGCCAGCAGCCACCGCCGACAGGGGAGAAGGTACGAGCAGTACTTC.